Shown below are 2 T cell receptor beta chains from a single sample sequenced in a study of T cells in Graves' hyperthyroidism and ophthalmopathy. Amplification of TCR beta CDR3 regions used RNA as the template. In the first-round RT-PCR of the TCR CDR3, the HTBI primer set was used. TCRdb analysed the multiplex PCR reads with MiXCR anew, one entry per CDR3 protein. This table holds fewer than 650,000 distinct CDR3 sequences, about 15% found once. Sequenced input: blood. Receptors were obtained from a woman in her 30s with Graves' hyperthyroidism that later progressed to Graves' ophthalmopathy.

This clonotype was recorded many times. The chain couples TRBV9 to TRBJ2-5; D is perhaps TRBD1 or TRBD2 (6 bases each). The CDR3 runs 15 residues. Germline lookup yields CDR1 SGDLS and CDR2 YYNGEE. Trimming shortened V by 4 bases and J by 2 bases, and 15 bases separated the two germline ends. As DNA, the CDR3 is TGTGCCAGCAGCCACGACGGGGGCACGCAAGAGACCCAGTACTTC. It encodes CASSHDGGTQETQYF.

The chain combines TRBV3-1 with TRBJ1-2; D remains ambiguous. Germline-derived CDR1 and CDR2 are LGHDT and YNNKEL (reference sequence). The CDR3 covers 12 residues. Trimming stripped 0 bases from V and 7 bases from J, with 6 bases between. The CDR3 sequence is CASSQEGSGYTF. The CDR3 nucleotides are TGTGCCAGCAGCCAAGAAGGAAGTGGCTACACCTTC.